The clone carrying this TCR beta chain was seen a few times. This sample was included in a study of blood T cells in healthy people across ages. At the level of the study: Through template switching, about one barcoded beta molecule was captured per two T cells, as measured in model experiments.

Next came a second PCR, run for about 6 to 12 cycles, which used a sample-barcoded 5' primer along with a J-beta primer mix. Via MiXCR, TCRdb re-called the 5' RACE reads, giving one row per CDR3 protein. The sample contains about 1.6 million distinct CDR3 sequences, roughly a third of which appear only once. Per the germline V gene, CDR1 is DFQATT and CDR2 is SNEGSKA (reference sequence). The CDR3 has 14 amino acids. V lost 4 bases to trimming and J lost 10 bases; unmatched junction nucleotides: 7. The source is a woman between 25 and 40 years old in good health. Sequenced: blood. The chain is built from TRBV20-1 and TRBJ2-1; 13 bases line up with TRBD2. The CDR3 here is CSAILAGGPEEQFF. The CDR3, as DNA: TGCAGTGCTATACTAGCGGGAGGGCCTGAAGAGCAGTTCTTC.